Sequencing of this TCR beta chain was carried out in a study of technical replicates of blood from four donors. Method: immunoSEQ multiplex PCR; TCRdb's copy keeps in-frame clones and lacks some. The profile shows about 62,000 clones, 70% to 90% of them singletons. CDR3 length: 15 amino acids. V lost 1 base and J lost 4, with 10 bases in between. Germline assignment: CDR1 LNHNV and CDR2 YYDKDF (reference sequence). The source of this sequence is a human donor in good health. Some clones in this sample may be carry-over from other donors' samples. V is TRBV15 and J is TRBJ1-4; D ambiguous. Sequencing used PBMCs. The CDR3 spells CATSRARSLNEKLFF. The CDR3 DNA reads as TGTGCCACCAGCAGAGCTCGGAGTCTTAATGAAAAACTGTTTTTT. Full variable domain (outside the CDR3, taken from reference TRBV15 and TRBJ1-4): DAMVIQNPRYQVTQFGKPVTLSCSQTLNHNVMYWYQQKSSQAPKLLFHYYDKDFNNEADTPDNFQSRRPNTSFCFLDIRSPGLGDTAMYLCATSRARSLNEKLFFGSGTQLSVL.